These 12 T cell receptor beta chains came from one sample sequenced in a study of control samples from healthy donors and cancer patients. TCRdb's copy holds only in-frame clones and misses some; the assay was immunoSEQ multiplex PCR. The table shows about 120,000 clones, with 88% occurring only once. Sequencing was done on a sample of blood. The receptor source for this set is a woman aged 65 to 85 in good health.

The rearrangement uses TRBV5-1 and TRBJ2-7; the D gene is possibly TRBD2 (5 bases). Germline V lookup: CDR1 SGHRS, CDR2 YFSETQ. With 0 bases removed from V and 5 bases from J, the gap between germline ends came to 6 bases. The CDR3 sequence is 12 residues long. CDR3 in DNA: TGCGCCAGCAGCTTGGTGGGAGACGAGCAGTACTTC. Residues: CASSLVGDEQYF.

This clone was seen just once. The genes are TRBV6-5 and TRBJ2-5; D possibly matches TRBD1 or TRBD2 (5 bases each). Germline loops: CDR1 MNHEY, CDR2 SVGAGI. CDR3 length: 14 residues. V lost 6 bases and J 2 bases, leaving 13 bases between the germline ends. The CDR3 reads CASSNEGHQETQYF. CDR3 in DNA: TGTGCCAGCAGCAACGAGGGGCATCAAGAGACCCAGTACTTC.

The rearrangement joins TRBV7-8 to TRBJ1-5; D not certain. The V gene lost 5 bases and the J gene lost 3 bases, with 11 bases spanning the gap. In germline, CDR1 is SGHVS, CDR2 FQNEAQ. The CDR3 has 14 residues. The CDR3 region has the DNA TGTGCCAGCAGCCCACACAGATACAATCAGCCCCAGCATTTT. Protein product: CASSPHRYNQPQHF.

The CDR3 DNA is TGTGCCAGCAGCTGGGGGCGGGGTGGTTACACAGATACGCAGTATTTT. It specifies CASSWGRGGYTDTQYF. This chain connects TRBV5-8 to TRBJ2-3; D is tentatively TRBD1 or TRBD2 (6 bases each). The V and J ends lost 3 bases and 2 bases respectively, with 16 bases between them. The CDR3 totals 16 residues. Per germline, CDR1 SGHTS and CDR2 YDEGEE.

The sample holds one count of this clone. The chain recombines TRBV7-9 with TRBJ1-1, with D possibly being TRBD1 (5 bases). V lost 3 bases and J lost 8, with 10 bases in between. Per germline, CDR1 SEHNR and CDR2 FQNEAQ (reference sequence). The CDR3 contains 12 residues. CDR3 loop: CASSFPGPEAFF. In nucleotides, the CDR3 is TGTGCCAGCAGCTTCCCGGGACCCGAAGCTTTCTTT.

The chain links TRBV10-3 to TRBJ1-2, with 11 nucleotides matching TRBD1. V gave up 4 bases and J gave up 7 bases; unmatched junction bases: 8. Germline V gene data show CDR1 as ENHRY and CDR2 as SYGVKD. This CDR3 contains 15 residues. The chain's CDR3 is CAISAPGQGVSGYTF. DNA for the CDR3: TGTGCCATCAGTGCTCCGGGACAGGGGGTCTCTGGCTACACCTTC.

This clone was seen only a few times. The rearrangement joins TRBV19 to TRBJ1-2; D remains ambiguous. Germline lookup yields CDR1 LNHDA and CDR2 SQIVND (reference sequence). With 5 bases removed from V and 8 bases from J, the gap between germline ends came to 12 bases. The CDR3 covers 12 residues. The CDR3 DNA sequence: TGTGCCAGTAGTTATAGTACTGGGGGCTACACCTTC. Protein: CASSYSTGGYTF.

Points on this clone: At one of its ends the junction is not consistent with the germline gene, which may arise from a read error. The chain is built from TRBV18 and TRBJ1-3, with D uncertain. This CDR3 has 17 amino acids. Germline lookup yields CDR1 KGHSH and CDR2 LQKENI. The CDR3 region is CASSPPGFRLIGNTIYF. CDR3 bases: TGTGCCAGCTCGCCACCGGGGTTCCGATTGATTGGAAACACCATATATTTT.

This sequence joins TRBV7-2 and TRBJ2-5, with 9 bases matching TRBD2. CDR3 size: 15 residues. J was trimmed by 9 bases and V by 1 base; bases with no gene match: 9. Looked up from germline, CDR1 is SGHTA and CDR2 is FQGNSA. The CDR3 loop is CASSLEAGGFSAQYF. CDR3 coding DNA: TGTGCCAGCAGCTTAGAAGCGGGGGGCTTCTCGGCCCAGTACTTC.

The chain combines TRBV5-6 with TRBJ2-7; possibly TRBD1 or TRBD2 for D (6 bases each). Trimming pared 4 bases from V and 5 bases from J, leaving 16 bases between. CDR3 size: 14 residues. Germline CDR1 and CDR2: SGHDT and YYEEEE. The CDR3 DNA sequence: TGTGCCAGCAGCCGCTCGGGGGCAGGGAACGAGCAGTACTTC. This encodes CASSRSGAGNEQYF.

The CDR3 nucleotides read TGCGCCAGCAGCTGGACAGGGGCTCCTAACTATGGCTACACCTTC. Translation: CASSWTGAPNYGYTF. The chain joins TRBV5-1 to TRBJ1-2; TRBD1 agrees at 9 bases. The junction had 3 bases not matched to a gene; V was cut back by 3 bases and J by 0 bases. CDR1 and CDR2 from the germline V gene are SGHRS and YFSETQ. CDR3 length: 15 amino acids.

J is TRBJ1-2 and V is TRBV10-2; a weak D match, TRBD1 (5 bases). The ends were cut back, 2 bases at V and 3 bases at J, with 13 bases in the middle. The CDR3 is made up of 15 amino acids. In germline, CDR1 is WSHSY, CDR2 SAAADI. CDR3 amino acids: CASSELGTGDYGYTF. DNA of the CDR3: TGCGCCAGCAGTGAGCTCGGGACCGGGGACTATGGCTACACCTTC.